This T cell receptor (beta chain) was found in a study of tumor and adjacent non-tumor tissue in lung cancer. Findings of the study overall: Tumor repertoires had a smaller top 100 clone share than normal lung.

With regard to this clonotype: Its target is unknown. Being one base from a much bigger clone, this may be a read error.

RNA was extracted from bulk tissue without any cell sorting. TCRbeta libraries were built with three rounds of nested PCR, modified from ARM-PCR. TCRdb used MiXCR to reprocess the multiplex PCR reads, holding one entry per CDR3 protein. The data show 200,000 to 250,000 distinct CDR3 sequences, 60% to 85% seen once. Germline loops: CDR1 MNHEY, CDR2 SVGAGI. This CDR3 comprises 15 residues. Specimen: lung tumor tissue. The TCR sequence derives from a man between 60 and 75 years old with non-small cell lung cancer. The V gene is TRBV6-5, the J gene TRBJ1-5; D is unclear. The CDR3 DNA sequence: TGTACCAGCAGTTACTCATATACTGGGAATCAGCCCCAGCATTTT. Amino acid sequence: CTSSYSYTGNQPQHF.